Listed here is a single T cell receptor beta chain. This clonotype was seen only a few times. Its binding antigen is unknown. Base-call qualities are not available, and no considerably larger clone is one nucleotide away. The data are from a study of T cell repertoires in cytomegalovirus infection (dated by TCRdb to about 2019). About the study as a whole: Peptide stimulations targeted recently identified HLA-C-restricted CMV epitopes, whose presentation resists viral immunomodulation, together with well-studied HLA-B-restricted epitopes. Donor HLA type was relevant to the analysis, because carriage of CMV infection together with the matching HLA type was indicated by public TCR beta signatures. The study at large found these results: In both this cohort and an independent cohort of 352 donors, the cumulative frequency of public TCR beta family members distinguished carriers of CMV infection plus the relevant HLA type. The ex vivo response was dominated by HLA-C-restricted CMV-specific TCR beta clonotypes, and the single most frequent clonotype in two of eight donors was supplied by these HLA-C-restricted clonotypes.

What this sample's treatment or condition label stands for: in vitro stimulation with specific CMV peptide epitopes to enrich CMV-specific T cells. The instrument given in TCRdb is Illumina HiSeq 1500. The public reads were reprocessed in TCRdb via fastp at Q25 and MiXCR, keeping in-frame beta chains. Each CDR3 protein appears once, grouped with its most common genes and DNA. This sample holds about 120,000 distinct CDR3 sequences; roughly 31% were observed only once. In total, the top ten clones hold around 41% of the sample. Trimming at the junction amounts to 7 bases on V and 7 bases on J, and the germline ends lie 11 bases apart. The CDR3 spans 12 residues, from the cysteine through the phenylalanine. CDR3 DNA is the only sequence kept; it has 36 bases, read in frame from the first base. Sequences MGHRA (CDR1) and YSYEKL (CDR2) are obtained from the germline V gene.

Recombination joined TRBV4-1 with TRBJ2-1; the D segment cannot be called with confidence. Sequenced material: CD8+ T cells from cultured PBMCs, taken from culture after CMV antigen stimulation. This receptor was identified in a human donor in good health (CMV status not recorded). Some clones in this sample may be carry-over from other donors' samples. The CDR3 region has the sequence CASKNNYNEQFF. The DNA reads TGCGCCAGCAAGAACAACTATAATGAGCAGTTCTTC.